Below, 28 T cell receptor beta chains from the same sample are listed, as sequenced in a study of blood T cell repertoires in COVID-19 (dated by TCRdb to 2020 to 2021). Receptor libraries were prepared by the immunoSEQ multiplex PCR assay. TCRdb's version of the immuneACCESS table is confined to in-frame rearrangements and falls short of the full clone set. An unresolved V gene accounts for under half of the shortfall where checked; the remainder is of unknown origin. Counted in this sample were about 61,000 clones; 70% to 80% of them appeared once. The ten largest clones add up to about 20% of the sample. Sequencing used peripheral blood. The receptors come from an older man with active or convalescent COVID-19.

The chain employs TRBV10-3 and TRBJ1-3, with D unresolved. The CDR3 is made up of 14 amino acids. The ends were cut back, 10 bases at V and 0 bases at J, with 13 bases in the middle. Germline CDR1 and CDR2: ENHRY and SYGVKD. The CDR3 sequence: CATWGTSSGNTIYF. The CDR3 DNA is TGTGCCACATGGGGAACTAGCTCTGGAAACACCATATATTTT.

This rearrangement joins TRBV11-2 to TRBJ2-7; 10 bases are a match to TRBD1. This CDR3 comprises 15 residues. V shed 5 bases and J 3 bases; nucleotides not matched to a gene: 7. Germline assignment: CDR1 SGHAT and CDR2 FQNNGV. The CDR3 is CASSIGTGANYEQYF. In nucleotides, the CDR3 is TGTGCCAGCAGCATTGGGACAGGGGCAAACTACGAGCAGTACTTC.

The CDR3, as DNA: TGTGCCAGCAGTAGTAGTCCAAACAATGAAAAACTGTTTTTT. This gives the protein CASSSSPNNEKLFF. This rearrangement joins TRBV28 to TRBJ1-4; D ambiguous. V was clipped by 5 bases and J by 5 bases, with 12 bases between them. The CDR3 is made up of 14 amino acids. Germline values: CDR1 MDHEN, CDR2 SYDVKM. The variable domain in full, completed from reference TRBV28 and TRBJ1-4, reads DVKVTQSSRYLVKRTGEKVFLECVQDMDHENMFWYRQDPGLGLRLIYFSYDVKMKEKGDIPEGYSVSREKKERFSLILESASTNQTSMYLCASSSSPNNEKLFFGSGTQLSVL.

This rearrangement joins TRBV28 to TRBJ1-4; TRBD1 matches at 7 bases. The CDR3 has 15 amino acids. The ends lost 7 bases at V and 8 bases at J; junction bases unmatched: 13. Germline V lookup: CDR1 MDHEN, CDR2 SYDVKM. The CDR3 nucleotides are TGTGCCAGCATTCCCGGGGGAGACAGGGAAGAAAAACTGTTTTTT. Residues: CASIPGGDREEKLFF.

The chain recombines TRBV11-2 with TRBJ2-7, with 7 bases matching TRBD1. The CDR3 sequence is 16 residues long. Unmatched junction bases numbered 9, after V lost 2 bases and J lost 2 bases. CDR1 and CDR2 (germline): SGHAT, FQNNGV. Written as DNA, the CDR3 is TGTGCCAGCAGCTTAACCGCTGGGCAGGGGGCCTACGAGCAGTACTTC. This encodes CASSLTAGQGAYEQYF.

The chain employs TRBV29-1 and TRBJ1-5; D unresolved. Trimming left V 5 bases short and J 0 bases short, with 11 bases between. Per germline, CDR1 SQVTM and CDR2 ANQGSEA. The CDR3 covers 14 residues. CDR3 sequence reads: CSVLGQDSNQPQHF. The CDR3, as DNA: TGCAGCGTTTTGGGCCAGGATAGCAATCAGCCCCAGCATTTT.

J is TRBJ2-3 and V is TRBV15; 7 bases are a match to TRBD2. Losses at the gene ends were 1 base for V and 3 bases for J; bases not matched to a gene: 7. Germline V gene sequence: CDR1 LNHNV, CDR2 YYDKDF (reference sequence). This CDR3 comprises 16 residues. The CDR3 sequence: CATSRVGGSWTDTQYF. The DNA of the CDR3 is TGTGCCACCAGCAGAGTGGGAGGGTCTTGGACAGATACGCAGTATTTT. The entire variable domain, with the rest obtained from reference TRBV15 and TRBJ2-3, is as follows: DAMVIQNPRYQVTQFGKPVTLSCSQTLNHNVMYWYQQKSSQAPKLLFHYYDKDFNNEADTPDNFQSRRPNTSFCFLDIRSPGLGDTAMYLCATSRVGGSWTDTQYFGPGTRLTVL.

The genes are TRBV3-1 (or the pseudogene TRBV3-2) and TRBJ2-5; weak D call: TRBD2 (5 bases). The CDR3 covers 13 residues. V was pared by 1 base and J by 4 bases, with 7 bases between. CDR1 and CDR2 (germline): LGHDT, YNNKEL (reference sequence). CDR3 in amino acids: CASSQVRGETQYF. CDR3 DNA: TGTGCCAGCAGCCAAGTACGGGGAGAGACCCAGTACTTC.

This clone was picked up a small number of times. CDR3 nucleotide sequence: TGTGCCAGCAGTGAGTGGGACAGGGATTCACCCCTCCACTTT. This codes for CASSEWDRDSPLHF. The V and J genes are TRBV2 and TRBJ1-6, with 9 nucleotides matching TRBD1. Germline V CDR1 and CDR2: SNHLY, FYNNEI. The length of the CDR3 is 14 residues. Trimming removed 3 bases from V and 8 bases from J; junction bases left unmatched: 2.

The J gene is TRBJ2-6, the V gene TRBV10-3, with D possibly TRBD1 on 6 matching bases. Germline assignment: CDR1 ENHRY and CDR2 SYGVKD. Trimming removed 10 bases at V and 0 bases at J, with 16 bases between. This CDR3 has 16 amino acids. The CDR3 coding sequence is TGTGCCACAACGACAGGACCCTACTCTGGGGCCAACGTCCTGACTTTC. Translating it yields CATTTGPYSGANVLTF.

J is TRBJ2-7 and V is TRBV6-5; D might be TRBD1 (6 bases). The length of the CDR3 is 14 residues. Germline V gene data show CDR1 as MNHEY and CDR2 as SVGAGI. V was clipped by 4 bases and J by 2 bases, with 12 bases between them. CDR3 sequence reads: CASSSSGATYEQYF. CDR3 nucleotides: TGTGCCAGCAGTTCCTCAGGGGCTACCTACGAGCAGTACTTC.

This chain links TRBV13 with TRBJ1-6; 9 bases are shared with TRBD1. CDR1 PRHDT and CDR2 FYEKMQ come from the germline V gene (reference sequence). Germline trimming cut 2 bases from V and 8 bases from J; bases unmatched to any gene: 10. The CDR3 extends over 17 amino acids. The CDR3 nucleotides read TGTGCCAGCAGCTTAACGGGACAGGGAGTTTTGTATTCACCCCTCCACTTT. Translated: CASSLTGQGVLYSPLHF.

The chain employs TRBV6-5 and TRBJ1-2; 9 positions match TRBD1. J lost 4 bases, V lost 6 bases, and 9 bases had no gene match. The germline V gene encodes CDR1 MNHEY and CDR2 SVGAGI. The CDR3 has 15 residues. CDR3 in amino acids: CASRGVSGQGYGYTF. In DNA form, the CDR3 reads TGTGCCAGCAGGGGCGTGTCGGGACAGGGCTATGGCTACACCTTC.

This chain links TRBV7-2 with TRBJ1-2; 9 nucleotides match TRBD1. The CDR3 totals 13 residues. Trimming took 4 bases from V and 13 from J; bases not matched to a gene: 10. CDR1 SGHTA and CDR2 FQGNSA come from the germline V gene. The CDR3 spells CASSSSGQGIGTF. The CDR3 DNA reads as TGTGCCAGCAGCTCATCCGGACAGGGGATTGGCACCTTC.

This clone is a singleton in its sample. The chain carries TRBV30 and TRBJ1-4, with TRBD1 as a possible D gene (5 bases). The CDR3 is made up of 13 amino acids. Trimming shortened V by 2 bases and J by 7 bases, and 11 bases separated the two germline ends. Germline loops: CDR1 GTSNPN, CDR2 SVGIG (reference sequence). CDR3 loop: CAWSWGEGEKLFF. The CDR3 DNA is TGTGCCTGGAGTTGGGGGGAAGGTGAAAAACTGTTTTTT.

V usage is TRBV9 and J usage is TRBJ2-7; maybe TRBD2 (6 bases). V gave up 1 base and J gave up 1 base, with 9 bases separating them. The CDR3 is made up of 14 amino acids. The germline V gene has CDR1 SGDLS and CDR2 YYNGEE. The DNA of the CDR3 is TGTGCCAGCAGCGTAAGTAGCGGATCCTACGAGCAGTACTTC. This translates into CASSVSSGSYEQYF.

The chain links TRBV28 to TRBJ2-7; the match to TRBD2 covers 10 bases. Trimming took 6 bases from V and 13 from J; bases not matched to a gene: 6. The CDR3 is 11 residues long. CDR1 and CDR2 from the germline V gene are MDHEN and SYDVKM. The DNA for the CDR3 is TGTGCCAGCAGCAAACTAGCGGGATCCTACTTC. It specifies CASSKLAGSYF.

The rearrangement uses TRBV7-3 and TRBJ2-5; tentative D call: TRBD2 (6 bases). CDR3 size: 16 residues. V was trimmed by 1 base and J by 0 bases, leaving 12 bases between them. Per the germline V gene, CDR1 is SGHTA and CDR2 is FQGTGA. CDR3 nucleotide sequence: TGTGCCAGCAGCTTAAATCCCGGGGGTCACCAAGAGACCCAGTACTTC. It encodes CASSLNPGGHQETQYF.

Worth noting for this clone: The junction does not match germline at one end; this may be a read error. The CDR3 sequence is CASCLDLNTIYF. The CDR3 nucleotides are TGTGCCAGCTGTTTAGATCTAAACACCATATATTTT. The V and J genes are TRBV12-3 or TRBV12-4 and TRBJ1-3; no clear D gene. The CDR3 extends over 12 amino acids.

The rearrangement links TRBV29-1 to TRBJ2-7, with TRBD1 identical over 8 bases. The CDR3 is made up of 14 amino acids. J lost 3 bases, V lost 6 bases, and 10 bases had no gene match. CDR1 and CDR2 from the germline V gene are SQVTM and ANQGSEA. The CDR3 loop is CSVSRGRFNYEQYF. In nucleotides, the CDR3 is TGCAGCGTAAGCAGGGGGCGGTTCAACTACGAGCAGTACTTC.

On this clone: A much larger clone lies one base from this, so it may be a read error. The chain links TRBV29-1 to TRBJ1-1; D is unresolved. This CDR3 spans 12 amino acids. V lost 1 base, J lost 2 bases, and 5 bases lay in between. Germline assignment: CDR1 SQVTM and CDR2 ANQGSEA. The CDR3 is CSVEGRNTEAFF. The CDR3 nucleotides are TGCAGCGTTGAAGGGAGAAACACTGAAGCTTTCTTT.

The chain has TRBV5-6 and TRBJ2-2; no clear D gene. CDR1 and CDR2 from the germline V gene are SGHDT and YYEEEE. The CDR3 runs 14 residues. V was clipped by 0 bases and J by 1 base, with 4 bases between them. The CDR3 reads CASSLGGNTGELFF. The CDR3 DNA sequence: TGTGCCAGCAGCTTGGGAGGGAACACCGGGGAGCTGTTTTTT.

This chain connects TRBV29-1 to TRBJ1-4; D unclear. The CDR3 covers 10 residues. Trimming pared 6 bases from V and 5 bases from J, leaving 4 bases between. CDR1 is SQVTM, CDR2 ANQGSEA, per germline. CDR3 region: CSVLNEKLFF. For the CDR3, the DNA is TGCAGCGTCTTAAATGAAAAACTGTTTTTT.

V gene TRBV24-1 combines with J gene TRBJ1-2; 7 bases match TRBD1. Per the germline V gene, CDR1 is KGHDR and CDR2 is SFDVKD. This CDR3 has 13 residues. Unmatched junction bases numbered 3, after V lost 4 bases and J lost 5 bases. The CDR3 DNA reads as TGTGCCACCAGTGAAGGGGACAGATATGGCTACACCTTC. Translated, it gives CATSEGDRYGYTF.

This chain joins TRBV7-3 and TRBJ2-1; 11 bases match TRBD2. CDR1 and CDR2 from the germline V gene are SGHTA and FQGTGA. The CDR3 loop spans 16 amino acids. V trimming: 3 bases; J trimming: 9 bases; junction bases outside the gene matches: 10. The CDR3 nucleotides read TGTGCCAGCAGCTTCGGTAGCGGGGGGGCCAGGGTTGAGCAGTTCTTC. Translating gives CASSFGSGGARVEQFF.

This clone was seen more than once but under ten times. The chain has TRBV19 and TRBJ1-3; 9 bases fit TRBD1. From germline, CDR1 is LNHDA and CDR2 SQIVND (reference sequence). This CDR3 is built from 16 residues. Trimming took 7 bases from V and 4 from J; bases not matched to a gene: 11. This CDR3 is CASIGTGILSGNTIYF. CDR3 DNA: TGTGCCAGTATTGGGACAGGGATATTGTCCGGAAACACCATATATTTT.

V usage is TRBV15 and J usage is TRBJ1-2, with 8 bases fitting TRBD1. The ends lost 1 base at V and 3 bases at J; junction bases unmatched: 7. The CDR3 is made up of 16 amino acids. CDR1 and CDR2 from the germline V gene are LNHNV and YYDKDF (reference sequence). CDR3 loop: CATSRAQGAADYGYTF. For the CDR3, the DNA is TGTGCCACCAGCAGAGCTCAGGGGGCGGCAGACTATGGCTACACCTTC.

The rearrangement links TRBV9 to TRBJ2-3; 7 positions match TRBD1. The CDR3 contains 16 residues. The junction had 5 bases not matched to a gene; V was cut back by 0 bases and J by 1 base. The germline V gene encodes CDR1 SGDLS and CDR2 YYNGEE. The CDR3 reads CASSVGGTDRTDTQYF. DNA of the CDR3: TGTGCCAGCAGCGTAGGGGGGACAGACCGCACAGATACGCAGTATTTT. The variable domain in full, with the rest retrieved from reference TRBV9 and TRBJ2-3, is DSGVTQTPKHLITATGQRVTLRCSPRSGDLSVYWYQQSLDQGLQFLIQYYNGEERAKGNILERFSAQQFPDLHSELNLSSLELGDSALYFCASSVGGTDRTDTQYFGPGTRLTVL.